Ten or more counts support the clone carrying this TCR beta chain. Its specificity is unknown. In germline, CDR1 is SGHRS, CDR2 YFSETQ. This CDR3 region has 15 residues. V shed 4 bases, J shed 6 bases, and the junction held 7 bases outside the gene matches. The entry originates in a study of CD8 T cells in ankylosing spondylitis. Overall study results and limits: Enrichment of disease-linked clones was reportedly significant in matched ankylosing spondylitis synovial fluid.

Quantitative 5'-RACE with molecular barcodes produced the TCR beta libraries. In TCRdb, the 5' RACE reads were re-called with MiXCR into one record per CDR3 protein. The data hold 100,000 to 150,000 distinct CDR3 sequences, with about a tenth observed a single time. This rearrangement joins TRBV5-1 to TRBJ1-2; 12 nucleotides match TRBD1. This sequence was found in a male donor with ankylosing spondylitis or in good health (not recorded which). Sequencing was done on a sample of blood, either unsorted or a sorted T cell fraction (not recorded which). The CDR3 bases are TGCGCCAGCAGCAATACCGGGACAGGGGGCGATGGCTACACCTTC. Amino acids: CASSNTGTGGDGYTF.